This is a list of T cell receptor beta chains from one sample in a study of PD-L1 blockade in urothelial cancer. Generated by immunoSEQ multiplex PCR, the TCRdb table keeps only in-frame clones and is missing some. The data show roughly 50,000 clones, roughly 80% seen once. The source was PBMCs, collected around atezolizumab (anti-PD-L1) treatment. The receptors derive from a man aged 65-85 years with urothelial cancer. Both conserved end residues are part of each CDR3. A D gene is named only where the DNA matches it firmly. Part of the rows lack a size; the others show once, few, many or a class for expanded clones.

D gene,clone size,V gene,J gene,CDR3 DNA,CDR3 protein
TRBD2,.,TRBV5-1,TRBJ2-1,TGCGCCAGCAGCTTGGCTAGCGGGAACAACAATGAGCAGTTCTTC,CASSLASGNNNEQFF
TRBD1,.,TRBV10-3,TRBJ1-2,TGTGCCATCAGCGAGGGACAGGGAGATGGCTACACCTTC,CAISEGQGDGYTF
.,few,TRBV28,TRBJ1-1,TGTGCCAGCAGTTTAGTACAGGCGAACACTGAAGCTTTCTTT,CASSLVQANTEAFF
TRBD1,.,TRBV6-5,TRBJ2-7,TGTGCCAGCAGTACGACAGGGATTGGTTTGGGGGAGCAGTACTTC,CASSTTGIGLGEQYF
.,.,TRBV30,TRBJ2-1,TGTGCCTGGAGTGTACCTTGGACAGTGAACAATGAGCAGTTCTTC,CAWSVPWTVNNEQFF
.,.,TRBV7-2,TRBJ2-7,TGTGCCAGCAGCTCCGCCGTGGCTAGCGCTTGGGAGCAGTACTTC,CASSSAVASAWEQYF
.,.,TRBV29-1,TRBJ1-4,TGCAGCGTTGAAGGGAGTGGAGGGGAAAAACTGTTTTTT,CSVEGSGGEKLFF
TRBD2,.,TRBV10-3,TRBJ2-7,TGTGCCATCACAGTCACTAGCGCCTCCTACGAGCAGTACTTC,CAITVTSASYEQYF
.,.,TRBV28,TRBJ2-3,TGTGCCAGCAGTAAGAGGGAAAGGGCCACAGATACGCAGTATTTT,CASSKRERATDTQYF
.,.,TRBV6-6,TRBJ1-5,TGTGCCAGCAGTTACCTTCCTTCGAGCCAGCCCCAGCATTTT,CASSYLPSSQPQHF
.,.,TRBV15,TRBJ1-5,TGTGCCACCAGCAGAGTTACGGTCAATCAGCCCCAGCATTTT,CATSRVTVNQPQHF
.,once,TRBV6-5,TRBJ1-3,TGTGCCAGCAGTCGCGGACTGGGCTCTGGAAACACCATATATTTT,CASSRGLGSGNTIYF
TRBD1,.,TRBV30,TRBJ1-4,TGTGCCTGGGGACAGGGGTTTAATGAAAAACTGTTTTTT,CAWGQGFNEKLFF
TRBD2,.,TRBV11-3,TRBJ2-1,TGTGCCAGCAGCTTAATAGCGGGAGGGGGAGGTGAGCAGTTCTTC,CASSLIAGGGGEQFF
.,.,TRBV4-3,TRBJ1-2,TGCGCCAGCAGCCAAGAGCTGGGGGCAGGCGGCTACACCTTC,CASSQELGAGGYTF
.,.,TRBV6-6,TRBJ1-3,TGTGCCAGCACCCTAGGGGGCTCTGGAAACACCATATATTTT,CASTLGGSGNTIYF
.,few,TRBV5-1,TRBJ2-3,TGCGCCAGCAGCTCCGGGAGCGCAGATACGCAGTATTTT,CASSSGSADTQYF
TRBD2,.,TRBV28,TRBJ2-7,TGTGCCGTTTTTGGGGGGGTCGGTACCTACGAGCAGTACTTC,CAVFGGVGTYEQYF
TRBD2,.,TRBV4-2,TRBJ2-7,TGTGCCAGCAGCCAAGAGAGGGGACTAGCGGGAGGAAGGAACGAGCAGTACTTC,CASSQERGLAGGRNEQYF
TRBD2,.,TRBV15,TRBJ2-5,TGTGCCACCAGCCGAGGGGGACTAGCGGGAGTGGAGACCCAGTACTTC,CATSRGGLAGVETQYF
TRBD1,.,TRBV2,TRBJ2-4,TGTGCCAGCAGTGATTTTCGGAACAGGGGAGACATTCAGTACTTC,CASSDFRNRGDIQYF
TRBD1,.,TRBV19,TRBJ1-1,TGTGCCAGTAGGCTACAAGGAGGGACAGCTACTGAAGCTTTCTTT,CASRLQGGTATEAFF
TRBD1,.,TRBV11-3,TRBJ2-1,TGTGCCAGCAGCTTAGAGACAGGGGCCCAGTACAATGAGCAGTTCTTC,CASSLETGAQYNEQFF
TRBD2,.,TRBV29-1,TRBJ2-2,TGCAGCGTTAGAGTGCGGCGGGAGAGAACCGGGGAGCTGTTTTTT,CSVRVRRERTGELFF
.,.,TRBV19,TRBJ1-1,TGTGCCAGTAGTATAGTTCTTCTGACAGGGAACACTGAAGCTTTCTTT,CASSIVLLTGNTEAFF
.,few,TRBV9,TRBJ2-1,TGTGCCAGCAGCGTTCGTCTAGGCTCCTACAATGAGCAGTTCTTC,CASSVRLGSYNEQFF
.,.,TRBV19,TRBJ2-7,TGTGCCAGTAGCGGGAAAAACTACGAGCAGTACTTC,CASSGKNYEQYF
TRBD2,.,TRBV7-2,TRBJ2-7,TGTGCCAGCAGCTCCGGACTAGCGGGCGGCTACGAGCAGTACTTC,CASSSGLAGGYEQYF
TRBD1,.,TRBV29-1,TRBJ1-2,TGCAGCGTTGATGAGGGGGCAGGTGAGGGCTACACCTTC,CSVDEGAGEGYTF
.,.,TRBV6-6,TRBJ1-2,TGTGCCAGCTACTCGACTAACTATGGCTACACCTTC,CASYSTNYGYTF
.,few,TRBV11-2,TRBJ2-7,TGTGCCAGCAGCTTTATTACCAGGAAAGCCTACGAGCAGTACTTC,CASSFITRKAYEQYF
TRBD1,.,TRBV6-1,TRBJ2-7,TGTGCCAGCAGTGGAGGGGGGACAGGGCTCGAGCAGTACTTC,CASSGGGTGLEQYF
TRBD1,.,TRBV9,TRBJ1-1,TGTGCCAGCAGCGTCGGACAGGGCGCGAACACTGAAGCTTTCTTT,CASSVGQGANTEAFF
TRBD1,.,TRBV7-2,TRBJ1-3,TGTGCCAGCAGCGGGACAGGGTCTGGAAACACCATATATTTT,CASSGTGSGNTIYF
.,.,TRBV5-1,TRBJ2-7,TGCGCCAGCAGCGCTGACTTAAAGTACAACGAGCAGTACTTC,CASSADLKYNEQYF
TRBD1,.,TRBV19,TRBJ1-5,TGTGCCAGTAGTATGGGACAGGGCCTCAATCAGCCCCAGCATTTT,CASSMGQGLNQPQHF